This T cell receptor (beta chain) was identified in a study of shared clonotypes between healthy human individuals. In the study overall: A donor's plate count was three for CD4 naive and three for CD4 memory; CD8 naive had two and CD8 memory one. Study-wide results and caveats: Since donors were few, the genetic and exposure-history diversity represented was limited. Naive CD4 clonotype sharing across a handful of donors was 4.5% to 6%.

CDR1 is SGDLS, CDR2 YYNGEE, per germline. There are 14 residues in the CDR3. V shed 0 bases and J shed 9 bases, with 12 bases lying between them. Sequencing used immunoSEQ multiplex PCR; TCRdb keeps in-frame clones, though not all of them. Among around 600,000 clones listed, roughly 96% were seen once. Positively selected for CCR7, the CD45RO-negative cells used as naive CD8 cells excluded terminally differentiated effector memory CD45RA+ cells. Recent vaccinations or acute infections were absent in the healthy HIV-negative adult donors. With regard to this clone: Its cognate antigen is unknown.

This clonotype originated in a woman in her 30s in good health. Material: naive CD8+ T cells sorted from blood. The chain carries TRBV9 and TRBJ2-2, with a weak D call TRBD2 (5 bases). CDR3 region: CASSVERSGRELFF. The CDR3 DNA reads TGTGCCAGCAGCGTAGAGCGGTCCGGGCGGGAGCTGTTTTTT.